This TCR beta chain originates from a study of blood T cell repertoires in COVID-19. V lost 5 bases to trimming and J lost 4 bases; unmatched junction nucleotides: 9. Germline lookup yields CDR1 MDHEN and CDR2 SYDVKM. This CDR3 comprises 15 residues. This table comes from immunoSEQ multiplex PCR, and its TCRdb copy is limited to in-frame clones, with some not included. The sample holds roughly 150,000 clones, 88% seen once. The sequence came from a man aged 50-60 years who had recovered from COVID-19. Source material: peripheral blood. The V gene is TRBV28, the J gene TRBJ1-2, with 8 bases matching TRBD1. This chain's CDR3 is CASSPRGTGIYGYTF. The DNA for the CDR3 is TGTGCCAGCAGTCCCCGGGGGACAGGCATCTATGGCTACACCTTC.